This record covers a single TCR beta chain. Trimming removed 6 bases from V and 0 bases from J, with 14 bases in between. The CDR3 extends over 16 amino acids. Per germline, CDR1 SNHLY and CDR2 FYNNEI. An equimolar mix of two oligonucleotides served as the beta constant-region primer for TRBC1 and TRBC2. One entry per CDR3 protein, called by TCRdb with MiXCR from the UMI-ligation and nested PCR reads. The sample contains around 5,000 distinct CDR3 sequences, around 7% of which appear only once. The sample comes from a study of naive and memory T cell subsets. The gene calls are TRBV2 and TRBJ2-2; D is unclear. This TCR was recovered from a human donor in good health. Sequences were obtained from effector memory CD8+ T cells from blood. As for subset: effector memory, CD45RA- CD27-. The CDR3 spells CASRGIFEANTGELFF. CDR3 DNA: TGTGCCAGCAGAGGGATATTTGAAGCGAACACCGGGGAGCTGTTTTTT. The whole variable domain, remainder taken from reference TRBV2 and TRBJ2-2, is EPEVTQTPSHQVTQMGQEVILRCVPISNHLYFYWYRQILGQKVEFLVSFYNNEISEKSEIFDDQFSVERPDGSNFTLKIRSTKLEDSAMYFCASRGIFEANTGELFFGEGSRLTVL.